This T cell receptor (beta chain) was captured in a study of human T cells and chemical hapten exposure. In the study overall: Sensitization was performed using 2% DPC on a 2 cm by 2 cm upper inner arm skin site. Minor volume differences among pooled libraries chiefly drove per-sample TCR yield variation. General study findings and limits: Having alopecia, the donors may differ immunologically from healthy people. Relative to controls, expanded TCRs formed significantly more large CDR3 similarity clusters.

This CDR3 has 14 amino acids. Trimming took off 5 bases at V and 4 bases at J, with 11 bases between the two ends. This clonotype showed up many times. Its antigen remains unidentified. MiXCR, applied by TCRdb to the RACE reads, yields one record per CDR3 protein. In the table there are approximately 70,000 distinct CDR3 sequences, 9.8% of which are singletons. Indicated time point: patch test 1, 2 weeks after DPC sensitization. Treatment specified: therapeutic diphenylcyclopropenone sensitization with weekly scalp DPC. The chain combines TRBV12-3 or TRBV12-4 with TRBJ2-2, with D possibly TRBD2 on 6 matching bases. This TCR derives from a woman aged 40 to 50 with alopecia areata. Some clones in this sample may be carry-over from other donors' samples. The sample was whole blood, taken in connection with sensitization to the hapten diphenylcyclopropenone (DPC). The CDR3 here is CASSRDLSTGELFF. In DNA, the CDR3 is TGTGCCAGCAGTCGGGACTTGTCCACCGGGGAGCTGTTTTTT.